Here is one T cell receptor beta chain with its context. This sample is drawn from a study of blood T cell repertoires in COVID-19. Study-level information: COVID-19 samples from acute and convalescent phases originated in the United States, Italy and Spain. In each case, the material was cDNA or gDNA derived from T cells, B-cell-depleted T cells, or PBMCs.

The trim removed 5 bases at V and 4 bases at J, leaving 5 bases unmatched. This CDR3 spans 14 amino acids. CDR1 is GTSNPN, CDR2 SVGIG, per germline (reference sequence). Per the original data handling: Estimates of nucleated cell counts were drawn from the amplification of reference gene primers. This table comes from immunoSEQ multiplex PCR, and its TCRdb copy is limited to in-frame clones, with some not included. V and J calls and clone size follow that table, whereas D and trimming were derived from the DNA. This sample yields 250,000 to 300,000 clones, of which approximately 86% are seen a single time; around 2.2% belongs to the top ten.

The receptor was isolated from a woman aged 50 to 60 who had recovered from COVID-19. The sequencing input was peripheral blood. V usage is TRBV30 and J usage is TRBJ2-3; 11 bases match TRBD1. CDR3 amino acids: CAWSGTGGADTQYF. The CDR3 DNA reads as TGTGCCTGGTCCGGGACAGGGGGGGCAGATACGCAGTATTTT.